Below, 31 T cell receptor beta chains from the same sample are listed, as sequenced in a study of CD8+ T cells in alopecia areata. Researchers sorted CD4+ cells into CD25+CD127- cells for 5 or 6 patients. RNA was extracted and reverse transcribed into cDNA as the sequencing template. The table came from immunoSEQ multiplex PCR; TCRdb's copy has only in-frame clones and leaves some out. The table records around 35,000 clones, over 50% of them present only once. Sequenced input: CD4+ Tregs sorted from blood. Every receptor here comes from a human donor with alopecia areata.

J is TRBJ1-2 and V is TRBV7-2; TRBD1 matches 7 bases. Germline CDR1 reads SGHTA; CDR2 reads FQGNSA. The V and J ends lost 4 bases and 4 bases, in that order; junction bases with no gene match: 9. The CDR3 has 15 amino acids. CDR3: CASSSPSTGTYGYTF. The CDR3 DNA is TGTGCCAGCAGCTCTCCCTCGACAGGGACCTATGGCTACACCTTC.

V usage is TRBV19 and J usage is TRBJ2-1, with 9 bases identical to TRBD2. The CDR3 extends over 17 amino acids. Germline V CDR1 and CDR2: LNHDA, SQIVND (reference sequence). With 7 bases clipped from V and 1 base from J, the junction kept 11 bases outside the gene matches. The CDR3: CASKLGGGGRSYNEQFF. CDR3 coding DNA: TGTGCCAGTAAGCTGGGCGGGGGGGGTAGATCCTACAATGAGCAGTTCTTC.

CDR3 protein: CASSSTMDGNEKLFF. CDR3 in DNA: TGCGCCAGCAGCTCCACTATGGACGGGAATGAAAAACTGTTTTTT. The V and J genes are TRBV5-1 and TRBJ1-4; D is unresolved. Germline V gene data show CDR1 as SGHRS and CDR2 as YFSETQ. Trimming left V 3 bases short and J 5 bases short, with 14 bases between. The CDR3 spans 15 residues.

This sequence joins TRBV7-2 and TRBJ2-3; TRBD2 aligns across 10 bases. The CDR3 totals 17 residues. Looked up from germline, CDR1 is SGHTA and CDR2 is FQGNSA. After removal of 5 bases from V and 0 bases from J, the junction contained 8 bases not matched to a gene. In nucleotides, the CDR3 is TGTGCCAGCAGCAGGAGACTAGCGGGCCTTAGCACAGATACGCAGTATTTT. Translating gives CASSRRLAGLSTDTQYF.

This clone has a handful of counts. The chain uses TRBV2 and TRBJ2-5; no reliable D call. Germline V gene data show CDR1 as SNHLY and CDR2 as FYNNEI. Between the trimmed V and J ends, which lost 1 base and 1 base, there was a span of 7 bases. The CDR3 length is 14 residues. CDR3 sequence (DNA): TGTGCCAGCAGTGAAGGCAACGTCCAAGAGACCCAGTACTTC. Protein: CASSEGNVQETQYF.

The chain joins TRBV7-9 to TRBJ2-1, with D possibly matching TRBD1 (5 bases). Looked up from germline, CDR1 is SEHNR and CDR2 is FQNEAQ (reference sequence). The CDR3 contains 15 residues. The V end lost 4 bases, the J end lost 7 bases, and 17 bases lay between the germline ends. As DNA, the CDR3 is TGTGCCAGCAGCTCACCCCTGGGGCAGAAGAATGAGCAGTTCTTC. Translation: CASSSPLGQKNEQFF.

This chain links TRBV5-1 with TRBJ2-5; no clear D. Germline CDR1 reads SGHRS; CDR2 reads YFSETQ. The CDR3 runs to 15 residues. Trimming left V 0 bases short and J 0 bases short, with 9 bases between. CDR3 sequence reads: CASSLAVVHQETQYF. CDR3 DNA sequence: TGCGCCAGCAGCTTGGCCGTGGTGCACCAAGAGACCCAGTACTTC. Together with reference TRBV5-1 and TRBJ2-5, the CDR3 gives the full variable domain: KAGVTQTPRYLIKTRGQQVTLSCSPISGHRSVSWYQQTPGQGLQFLFEYFSETQRNKGNFPGRFSGRQFSNSRSEMNVSTLELGDSALYLCASSLAVVHQETQYFGPGTRLLVL.

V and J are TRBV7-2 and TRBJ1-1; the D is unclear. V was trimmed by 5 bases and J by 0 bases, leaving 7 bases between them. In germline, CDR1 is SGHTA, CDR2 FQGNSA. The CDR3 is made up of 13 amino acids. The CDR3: CASSLGMNTEAFF. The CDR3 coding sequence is TGTGCCAGCAGCCTTGGCATGAACACTGAAGCTTTCTTT.

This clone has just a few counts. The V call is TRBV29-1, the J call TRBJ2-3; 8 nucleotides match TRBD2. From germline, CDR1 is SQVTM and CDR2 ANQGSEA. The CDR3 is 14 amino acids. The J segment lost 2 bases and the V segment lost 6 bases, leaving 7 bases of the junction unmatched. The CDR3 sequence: CSVTPAGVTDTQYF. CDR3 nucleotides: TGCAGCGTCACGCCAGCGGGAGTCACAGATACGCAGTATTTT.

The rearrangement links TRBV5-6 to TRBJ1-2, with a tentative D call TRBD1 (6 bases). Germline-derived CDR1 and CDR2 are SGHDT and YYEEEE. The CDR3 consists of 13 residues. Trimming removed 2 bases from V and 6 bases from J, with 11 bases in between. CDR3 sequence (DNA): TGTGCCAGCAGCTTCCAGGGGATGAATGGCTACACCTTC. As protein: CASSFQGMNGYTF.

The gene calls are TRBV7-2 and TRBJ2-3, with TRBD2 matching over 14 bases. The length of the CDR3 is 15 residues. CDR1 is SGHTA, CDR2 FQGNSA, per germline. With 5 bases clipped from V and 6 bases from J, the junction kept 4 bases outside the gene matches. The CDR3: CASSLTSGGADTQYF. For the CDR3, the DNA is TGTGCCAGCAGCCTGACTAGCGGGGGGGCCGATACGCAGTATTTT.

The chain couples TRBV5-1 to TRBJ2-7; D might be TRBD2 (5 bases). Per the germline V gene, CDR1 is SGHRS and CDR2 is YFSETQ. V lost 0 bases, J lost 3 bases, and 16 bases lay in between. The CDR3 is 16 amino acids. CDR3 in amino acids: CASSLALGAVNYEQYF. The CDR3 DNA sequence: TGCGCCAGCAGCTTGGCCCTTGGAGCGGTAAACTACGAGCAGTACTTC.

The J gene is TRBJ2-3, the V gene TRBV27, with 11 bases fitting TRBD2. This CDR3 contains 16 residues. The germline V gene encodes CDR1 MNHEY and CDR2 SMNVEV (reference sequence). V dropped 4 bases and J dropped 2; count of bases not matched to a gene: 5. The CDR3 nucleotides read TGTGCCAGCAGTTCGACTAGCGGGATTACCACAGATACGCAGTATTTT. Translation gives CASSSTSGITTDTQYF.

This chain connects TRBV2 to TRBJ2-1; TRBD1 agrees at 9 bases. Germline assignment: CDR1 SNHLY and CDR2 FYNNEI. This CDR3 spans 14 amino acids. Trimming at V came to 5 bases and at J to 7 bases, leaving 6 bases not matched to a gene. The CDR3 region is CASSLRTGVNEQFF. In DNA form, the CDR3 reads TGTGCCAGCAGTCTTAGGACAGGGGTGAATGAGCAGTTCTTC.

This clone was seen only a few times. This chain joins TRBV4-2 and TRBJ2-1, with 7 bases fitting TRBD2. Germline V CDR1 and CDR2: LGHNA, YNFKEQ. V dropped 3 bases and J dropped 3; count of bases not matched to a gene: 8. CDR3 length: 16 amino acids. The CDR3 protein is CASSQGGGQGYNEQFF. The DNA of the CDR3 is TGTGCCAGCAGCCAGGGGGGGGGTCAGGGCTACAATGAGCAGTTCTTC.

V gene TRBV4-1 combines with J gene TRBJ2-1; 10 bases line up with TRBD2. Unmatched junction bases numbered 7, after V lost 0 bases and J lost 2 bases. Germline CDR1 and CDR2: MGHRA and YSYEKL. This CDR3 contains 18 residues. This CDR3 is CASSQDSSGGPPYNEQFF. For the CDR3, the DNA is TGCGCCAGCAGCCAAGATAGTAGCGGGGGGCCACCCTACAATGAGCAGTTCTTC.

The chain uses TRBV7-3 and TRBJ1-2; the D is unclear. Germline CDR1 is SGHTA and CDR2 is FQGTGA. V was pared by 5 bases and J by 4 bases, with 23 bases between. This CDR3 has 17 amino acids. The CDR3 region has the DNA TGTGCCAGCAGCAGGACCTTCGGAGACGGAAAGACCTATGGCTACACCTTC. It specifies CASSRTFGDGKTYGYTF. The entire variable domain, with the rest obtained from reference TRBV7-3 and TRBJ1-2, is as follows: GAGVSQTPSNKVTEKGKYVELRCDPISGHTALYWYRQSLGQGPEFLIYFQGTGAADDSGLPNDRFFAVRPEGSVSTLKIQRTERGDSAVYLCASSRTFGDGKTYGYTFGSGTRLTVV.

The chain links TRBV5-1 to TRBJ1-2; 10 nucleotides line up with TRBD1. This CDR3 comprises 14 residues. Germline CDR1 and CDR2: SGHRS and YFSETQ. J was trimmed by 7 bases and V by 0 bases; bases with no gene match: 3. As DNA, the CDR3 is TGCGCCAGCAGCTTGGGACAGGGGGCAGGTGGCTACACCTTC. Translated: CASSLGQGAGGYTF.

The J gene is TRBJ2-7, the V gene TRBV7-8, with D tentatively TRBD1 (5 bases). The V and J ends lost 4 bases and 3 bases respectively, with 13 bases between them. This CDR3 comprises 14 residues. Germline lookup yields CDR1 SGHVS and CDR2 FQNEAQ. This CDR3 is CASSSYRKNYEQYF. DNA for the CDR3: TGTGCCAGCAGCTCGTACAGGAAAAACTACGAGCAGTACTTC. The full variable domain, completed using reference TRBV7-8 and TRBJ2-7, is GAGVSQSPRYKVAKRGQDVALRCDPISGHVSLFWYQQALGQGPEFLTYFQNEAQLDKSGLPSDRFFAERPEGSVSTLKIQRTQQEDSAVYLCASSSYRKNYEQYFGPGTRLTVT.

Here the CDR3 DNA reads TGTGCCAGTAGTATAGAGTGGGGTACCTACGAGCAGTACTTC. Amino acid sequence: CASSIEWGTYEQYF. V usage is TRBV19 and J usage is TRBJ2-7, with unresolved D. The CDR3 runs 14 residues. CDR1 is LNHDA and CDR2 is SQIVND in the germline V gene (reference sequence). Trimming took 0 bases from V and 2 from J, leaving 8 bases between them. Full variable domain (missing parts from reference TRBV19 and TRBJ2-7): DGGITQSPKYLFRKEGQNVTLSCEQNLNHDAMYWYRQDPGQGLRLIYYSQIVNDFQKGDIAEGYSVSREKKESFPLTVTSAQKNPTAFYLCASSIEWGTYEQYFGPGTRLTVT.

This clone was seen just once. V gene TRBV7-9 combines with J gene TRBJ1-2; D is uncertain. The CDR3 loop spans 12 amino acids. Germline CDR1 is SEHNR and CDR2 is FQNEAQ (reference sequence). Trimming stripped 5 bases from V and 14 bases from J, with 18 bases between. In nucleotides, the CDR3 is TGTGCCAGCAGCCTGGACCCCCCTCCATGGACCTTC. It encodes CASSLDPPPWTF. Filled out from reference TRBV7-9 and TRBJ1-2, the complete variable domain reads DTGVSQNPRHKITKRGQNVTFRCDPISEHNRLYWYRQTLGQGPEFLTYFQNEAQLEKSRLLSDRFSAERPKGSFSTLEIQRTEQGDSAMYLCASSLDPPPWTFGSGTRLTVV.

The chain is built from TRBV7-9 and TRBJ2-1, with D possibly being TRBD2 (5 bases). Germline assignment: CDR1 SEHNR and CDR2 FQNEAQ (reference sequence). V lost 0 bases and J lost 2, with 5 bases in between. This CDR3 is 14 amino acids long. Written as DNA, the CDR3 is TGTGCCAGCAGCTTAGCCGGGACCTACAATGAGCAGTTCTTC. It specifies CASSLAGTYNEQFF.

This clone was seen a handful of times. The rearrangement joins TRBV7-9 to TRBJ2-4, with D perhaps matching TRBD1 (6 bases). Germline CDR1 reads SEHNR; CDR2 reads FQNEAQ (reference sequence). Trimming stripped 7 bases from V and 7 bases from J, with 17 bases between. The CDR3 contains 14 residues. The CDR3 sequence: CASTWGLSGNIQYF. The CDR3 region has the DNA TGTGCCAGCACCTGGGGGCTCTCAGGGAACATTCAGTACTTC. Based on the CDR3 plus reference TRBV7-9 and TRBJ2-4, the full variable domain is DTGVSQNPRHKITKRGQNVTFRCDPISEHNRLYWYRQTLGQGPEFLTYFQNEAQLEKSRLLSDRFSAERPKGSFSTLEIQRTEQGDSAMYLCASTWGLSGNIQYFGAGTRLSVL.

The CDR3 protein is CASSWGAYGYTF. The CDR3 nucleotides read TGCGCCAGCAGCTGGGGGGCCTATGGCTACACCTTC. The V call is TRBV5-1, the J call TRBJ1-2; D may be TRBD1 (6 bases). CDR1 is SGHRS and CDR2 is YFSETQ in the germline V gene. The CDR3 runs 12 residues. With 3 bases removed from V and 4 bases from J, the gap between germline ends came to 7 bases.

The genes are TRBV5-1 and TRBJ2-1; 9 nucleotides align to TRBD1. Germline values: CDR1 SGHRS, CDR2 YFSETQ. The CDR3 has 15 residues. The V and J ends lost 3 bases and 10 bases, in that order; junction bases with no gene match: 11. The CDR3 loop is CASSYYRDRVGEQFF. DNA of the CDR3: TGCGCCAGCAGCTATTACCGGGACAGGGTAGGGGAGCAGTTCTTC. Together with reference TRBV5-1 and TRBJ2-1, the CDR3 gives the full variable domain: KAGVTQTPRYLIKTRGQQVTLSCSPISGHRSVSWYQQTPGQGLQFLFEYFSETQRNKGNFPGRFSGRQFSNSRSEMNVSTLELGDSALYLCASSYYRDRVGEQFFGPGTRLTVL.

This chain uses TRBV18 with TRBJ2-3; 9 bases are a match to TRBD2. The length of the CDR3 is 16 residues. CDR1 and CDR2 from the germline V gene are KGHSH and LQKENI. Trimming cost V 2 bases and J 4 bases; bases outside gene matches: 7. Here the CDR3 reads CASSPIGLASPDTQYF. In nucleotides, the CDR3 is TGTGCCAGCTCACCAATTGGACTAGCGTCCCCAGATACGCAGTATTTT.

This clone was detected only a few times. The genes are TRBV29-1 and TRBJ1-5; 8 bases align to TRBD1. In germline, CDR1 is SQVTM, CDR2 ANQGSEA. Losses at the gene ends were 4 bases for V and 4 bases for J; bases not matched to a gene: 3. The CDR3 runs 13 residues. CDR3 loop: CSVGQGSNQPQHF. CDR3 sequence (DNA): TGCAGCGTTGGACAGGGGTCTAATCAGCCCCAGCATTTT.

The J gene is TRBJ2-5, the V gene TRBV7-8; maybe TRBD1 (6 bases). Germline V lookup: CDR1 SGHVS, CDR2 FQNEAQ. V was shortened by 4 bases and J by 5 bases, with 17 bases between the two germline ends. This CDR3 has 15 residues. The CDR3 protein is CASSSSRGYEETQYF. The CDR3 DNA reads TGTGCCAGCAGCTCTTCCAGGGGTTATGAGGAGACCCAGTACTTC.

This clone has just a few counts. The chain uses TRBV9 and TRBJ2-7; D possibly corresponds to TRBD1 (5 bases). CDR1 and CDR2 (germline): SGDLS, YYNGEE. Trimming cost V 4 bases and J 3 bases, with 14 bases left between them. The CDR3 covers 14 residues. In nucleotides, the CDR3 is TGTGCCAGCAGCCTCCAGGGCAGCGACTACGAGCAGTACTTC. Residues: CASSLQGSDYEQYF.

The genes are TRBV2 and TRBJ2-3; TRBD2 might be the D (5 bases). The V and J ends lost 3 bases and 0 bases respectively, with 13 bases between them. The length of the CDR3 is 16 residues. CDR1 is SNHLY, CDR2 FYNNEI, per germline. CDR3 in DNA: TGTGCCAGCAGTGAGGGCTTAGCGAGTAGCACAGATACGCAGTATTTT. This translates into CASSEGLASSTDTQYF.

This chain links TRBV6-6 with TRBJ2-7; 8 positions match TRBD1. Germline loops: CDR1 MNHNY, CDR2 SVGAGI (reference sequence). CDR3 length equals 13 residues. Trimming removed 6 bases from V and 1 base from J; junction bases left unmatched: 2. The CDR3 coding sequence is TGTGCCAGCAGCGACAGGGGATCCTACGAGCAGTACTTC. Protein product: CASSDRGSYEQYF.